This entry features one T cell receptor (beta chain) sequence. The CDR3 has 15 residues. Germline V gives CDR1 LNHNV, CDR2 YYDKDF (reference sequence). With V trimmed by 6 bases and J by 3 bases, 8 bases remained unmatched. The data stem from a study of blood T cell repertoires in COVID-19. The table came from immunoSEQ multiplex PCR; TCRdb's copy has only in-frame clones and leaves some out. Of roughly 130,000 clones in the sample, 90% were seen once. The chain links TRBV15 to TRBJ2-3, with 8 bases aligning to TRBD2. The TCR was taken from a middle-aged man with active COVID-19. Sequenced: peripheral blood. In DNA, the CDR3 is TGTGCCACCAGTCGCGCGCGGGAGGTAACAGATACGCAGTATTTT. It translates to CATSRAREVTDTQYF.